This T cell receptor beta chain was observed in a study of blood T cells in healthy people across ages. The CDR3 is 14 residues long. Per germline, CDR1 LGHDT and CDR2 YNNKEL (reference sequence). V was trimmed by 1 base and J by 4 bases, leaving 8 bases between them. In the case of this clonotype: What it binds is not known.

Broader study findings: Unsorted PBMC input precluded a conclusive naive versus antigen-experienced comparison. Long-lived donors exceeded aged donors in naive CD4+ cells and diversity.

Sample-barcoded 5' priming and a J-beta primer mix drove a second PCR of roughly 6 to 12 cycles. The template-switch adaptor, which had 12 random nucleotides, put a tag on each cDNA molecule. TCRdb reanalysed the 5' RACE reads using MiXCR and keeps one entry per CDR3 protein. Of some 1.7 million distinct CDR3 sequences detected, approximately 28% appear once; the ten largest clones hold about 8%. The receptor comes from a woman younger than 45 in good health. The source material was blood. V is TRBV3-1 and J is TRBJ1-5, with D possibly being TRBD1 (6 bases). The CDR3, as DNA: TGTGCCAGCAGCCAAGCGGACAGAAATCAGCCCCAGCATTTT. It translates to CASSQADRNQPQHF. The variable domain in full, with the rest retrieved from reference TRBV3-1 and TRBJ1-5, is DTAVSQTPKYLVTQMGNDKSIKCEQNLGHDTMYWYKQDSKKFLKIMFSYNNKELIINETVPNRFSPKSPDKAHLNLHINSLELGDSAVYFCASSQADRNQPQHFGDGTRLSIL.